This T cell receptor beta chain is from a study of radiation and T cells in renal cell carcinoma. For the study at large: Nephrectomy followed 15 Gy stereotactic body radiation by 4 weeks.

Comment on this clone: Its specificity is not known.

Sequencing used immunoSEQ multiplex PCR; TCRdb keeps in-frame clones, though not all of them. Counted here are about 140,000 clones, over 80% occurring once; the ten biggest clones make up under 25%. The CDR3 is 9 amino acids. Trimming removed 6 bases from V and 5 bases from J, with 4 bases in between. Germline CDR1 and CDR2: GTSNPN and SVGIG (reference sequence). The time point is: baseline pretreatment blood. Indicated treatment: 15 Gy SBRT to primary tumor, nephrectomy 4 weeks later. After SBRT, blood was collected at 2 and 4 weeks, plus baseline. The tumor was a clear cell renal cell carcinoma. Study-level points and caveats: Pretreatment tumor biopsies were lacking, so baseline clonotypes are unknown.

The specimen was blood, collected from a patient whose treatment included radiotherapy and nephrectomy. This TCR was sampled from a woman aged 45-65 years with renal cell carcinoma. V is TRBV30 and J is TRBJ1-2; D not certain. DNA of the CDR3: TGTGCCTGTCTATATGGCTACACCTTC. Translated, it gives CACLYGYTF.